This note documents a single TCR beta chain sequence. The table lists this clonotype with many counts. It has no known antigen specificity. It has no much larger one-base neighbor in the sample; base qualities were not kept. The sample belongs to a study of T cells in Graves' hyperthyroidism and ophthalmopathy (dated by TCRdb to about 2019). About the investigation overall: Peripheral blood samples were taken at initial diagnosis, before any treatment was given. A discovery cohort of about a hundred patients, approximately 45 with Graves' ophthalmopathy and roughly 59 with stable Graves' hyperthyroidism, was used to find distinguishing TCR V-J signatures. Prospective prediction of ophthalmopathy was tested in an independent validation cohort of under 20 hyperthyroidism patients and 17 patients who later progressed to ophthalmopathy. The 75 to 100 discovery patients were divided at random into training and test sets in a 7:3 ratio. The study also compared thyroid tissue and blood T-cell repertoires from more than five Graves' hyperthyroidism patients. Following sampling, methimazole starting at 30 mg daily was given to hyperthyroidism patients, and high-dose intravenous methylprednisolone was given to ophthalmopathy patients. The paper reports TCR Vbeta CDR3 sequencing of over 130 peripheral blood samples: around 45 ophthalmopathy, approximately 74 hyperthyroidism and some 17 progressor patients.

Broader findings and caveats from the paper: Most expanded thyroid clonotypes (frequency above 0.001) were also found in blood, which suggests that blood repertoires may mirror thyroid immune responses. In cross-validation, a model built on a 13 V-J signature told ophthalmopathy apart from stable hyperthyroidism with just under 90% sensitivity and roughly 81% specificity, and in testing the same model reached 80%/75%. No statistical method was used to fix the sample size in advance, and group allocation was not hidden from the investigators. In validation, the model predicted progression to ophthalmopathy a median of roughly six months before onset, with about 64% sensitivity and almost 75% specificity.

TCR beta CDR3 regions were amplified from RNA transcripts. For the first round of RT-PCR on the TCR CDR3, the HTBI primer set was used together with the Qiagen OneStep RT-PCR kit. A second multiplex PCR round built the libraries, followed by size selection and purification. The libraries were sequenced on an Illumina HiSeq2000 using paired-end 100 bp reads. In the source study's methods: SOAPnuke was used to process the raw data, throwing out any read that contained adapters or uncalled bases, had a mean Phred below 15, or lacked an exact constant-primer or identifier match. High-quality paired reads were merged using COPE v1.2.5, and each unique nucleotide sequence was defined as a clonotype. MiTCR v1.1 was used to align the clonotypes against IMGT TRBV, TRBD and TRBJ reference segments. The analysis was restricted to V-J combinations with a frequency above 0.0001, which together covered just over 98% of the repertoires. A TCS score was defined as the ratio of F50 (clonal expansion) to E x V (chaos), with BLOSUM62-based TCRdist applied between CDR3 peptides within each V-J. Welch's t-statistics and random forest reduced just over 500 V-J features to 13, which were used in a naive Bayes classifier (R e1071). The public sequencing data were trimmed at Q25 with fastp and processed into clonotypes with MiXCR by TCRdb, which kept only in-frame beta chains. CDR3 protein sequences are deduplicated, and each keeps its most common genes and DNA. TCRdb, not the original authors, processed these V and J calls. The sample table lists fewer than 600,000 distinct CDR3 sequences, 11% to 15% of them with a count of one. Around 13% of the sample is taken by the ten largest.

Stable Graves' hyperthyroidism was defined as no progression to ophthalmopathy during 18 months of follow-up. The hyperthyroidism patients were between 18 and 65 years old and newly diagnosed, with a disease duration of less than 2 months. The study excluded patients with uncontrolled infections, other autoimmune diseases, pregnancy or lactation. Diagnoses were established on the basis of clinical symptoms, serum thyroxine and TRAb, thyroid ultrasound, and orbital computed tomography. PBMCs were isolated from around 10 ml of fresh peripheral blood by Ficoll-Paque density gradient centrifugation. Trizol reagent was used to extract total RNA, and RNA quality was then checked on an Agilent 2100 Bioanalyzer. Material for sequencing was blood. This clonotype was obtained from a woman in her thirties or forties with Graves' hyperthyroidism.

The DNA sequence is as follows: TGCGCCAGCAGCTTGGGATCTAGCGAGGGGAATGAGCAGTTCTTC. It is translated as CASSLGSSEGNEQFF. Rearrangement joined TRBV5-1 to TRBJ2-1, with TRBD2 as a weak D call on 6 bases. CDR1 and CDR2 were assigned from the germline V gene as SGHRS and YFSETQ. V gives up 0 bases and J gives up 7 bases, and the segment between their germline ends measures 14 bases. The CDR3 holds 15 amino acids from the cysteine to the phenylalanine. Of all the DNA, just the CDR3 is kept, 45 bases in frame from base 1.